What follows describes a single TCR beta chain. The target antigen is unknown. This record belongs to a study of T cell responses to AZD1222 COVID-19 vaccine. The repertoire was sequenced with immunoSEQ multiplex PCR; TCRdb's copy has only in-frame clones and lacks some. The sample contains 75,000 to 100,000 clones, approximately 88% of which appear only once. V lost 1 base, J lost 10 bases, and 12 bases lay in between. From germline, CDR1 is SGHRS and CDR2 YFSETQ. This CDR3 contains 13 residues. Study conclusions and caveats: With two AZD1222 doses given, Spike-specific TCR breadth and depth both rose. Among the donors, most were white British and more were female, and clonal diversity was possibly underestimated.

This TCR was sampled from an adult in good health. The specimen comprised peripheral blood, sampled on day 0 of AZD1222 vaccination. J is TRBJ2-1 and V is TRBV5-1; D not certain. The CDR3 is CASSLRSDLEQFF. CDR3 bases: TGCGCCAGCAGCTTGAGGTCAGATTTAGAGCAGTTCTTC.